This T cell receptor beta chain was retrieved from a study of tissue T cells after allogeneic stem cell transplantation. Assay: immunoSEQ multiplex PCR; the TCRdb copy retains only in-frame clones and omits some. The sample includes about 3,900 clones, roughly 70% of them seen just once. On this clone itself: Its antigen remains unidentified.

The V gene lost 3 bases and the J gene lost 4 bases, with 9 bases spanning the gap. Germline V lookup: CDR1 SGHNT, CDR2 YENEEA. This CDR3 spans 13 amino acids. Overall study results and limits: Some tissue clones might be persisting host cells; their alloreactivity or antigen specificity was not determined.

Sequencing used left colon tissue, obtained at autopsy. The receptor comes from a woman aged 18-49 years with breast cancer. The rearrangement joins TRBV11-3 to TRBJ2-5, with D possibly being TRBD1 (6 bases). The CDR3, as DNA: TGTGCCAGCAGCTTGACAGGCTTAGAGACCCAGTACTTC. It encodes CASSLTGLETQYF.